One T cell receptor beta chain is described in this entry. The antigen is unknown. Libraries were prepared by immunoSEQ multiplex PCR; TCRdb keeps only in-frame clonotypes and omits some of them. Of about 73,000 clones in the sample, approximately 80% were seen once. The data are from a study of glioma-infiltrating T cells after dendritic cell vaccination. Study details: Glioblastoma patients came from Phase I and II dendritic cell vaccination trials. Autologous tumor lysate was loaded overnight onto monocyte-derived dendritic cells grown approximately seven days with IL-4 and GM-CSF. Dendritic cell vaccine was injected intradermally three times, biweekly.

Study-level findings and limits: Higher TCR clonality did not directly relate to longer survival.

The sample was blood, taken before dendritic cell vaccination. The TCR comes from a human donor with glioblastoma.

The CDR3 nucleotides are TGTGCCAGCCGGGACAGGGGGCCATCAGACACTGAAGCTTTCTTT. It yields the protein CASRDRGPSDTEAFF. This chain links TRBV19 with TRBJ1-1; 12 bases align to TRBD1. This CDR3 is built from 15 residues. Germline V lookup: CDR1 LNHDA, CDR2 SQIVND (reference sequence). V trimming: 9 bases; J trimming: 3 bases; junction bases outside the gene matches: 8. The full variable domain, rest sourced from reference TRBV19 and TRBJ1-1, is DGGITQSPKYLFRKEGQNVTLSCEQNLNHDAMYWYRQDPGQGLRLIYYSQIVNDFQKGDIAEGYSVSREKKESFPLTVTSAQKNPTAFYLCASRDRGPSDTEAFFGQGTRLTVV.